This passage covers 17 T cell receptor beta chains from one sample sequenced in a study of T cell responses to AZD1222 COVID-19 vaccine. Profiled with immunoSEQ multiplex PCR; TCRdb holds only in-frame clones, not every one. The profile shows about 130,000 clones, over 85% of them singletons. The sequencing here drew on peripheral blood, taken on day 0 of AZD1222 vaccination. The receptors were gathered from an adult in good health.

The chain employs TRBV12-3 or TRBV12-4 and TRBJ1-2, with D unresolved. The germline V and J ends were trimmed by 1 base and 4 bases, with 4 bases remaining between them. The CDR3 has 12 residues. CDR3 nucleotide sequence: TGTGCCAGCAGTTTAGGAATCTATGGCTACACCTTC. Protein sequence: CASSLGIYGYTF.

The table lists this clone with a few counts. V usage is TRBV3-1 (or the pseudogene TRBV3-2) and J usage is TRBJ2-7; TRBD2 might be the D (6 bases). The germline V gene has CDR1 LGHDT and CDR2 YNNKEL (reference sequence). Trimming removed 6 bases at V and 1 base at J, with 10 bases between. There are 13 residues in the CDR3. The CDR3 sequence is CASSKGRSYEQYF. Written as DNA, the CDR3 is TGTGCCAGCAGTAAAGGGAGGTCCTACGAGCAGTACTTC.

The genes are TRBV28 and TRBJ2-4; D perhaps matches TRBD1 (6 bases). Germline CDR1 MDHEN, CDR2 SYDVKM. The CDR3 spans 16 residues. V lost 5 bases, J lost 0 bases, and 14 bases lay in between. The CDR3 DNA sequence: TGTGCCAGCAGTCCCAACAGGGCCGTAGCCAAAAACATTCAGTACTTC. Translated: CASSPNRAVAKNIQYF.

J is TRBJ2-5 and V is TRBV6-5; perhaps TRBD2 as D (5 bases). Trimming pared 0 bases from V and 1 base from J, leaving 9 bases between. This CDR3 is built from 15 residues. Germline CDR1 MNHEY, CDR2 SVGAGI. The DNA for the CDR3 is TGTGCCAGCAGTTACTCGAACGGGGTCCAAGAGACCCAGTACTTC. It translates to CASSYSNGVQETQYF.

The J gene is TRBJ2-7, the V gene TRBV7-2; 11 bases match TRBD1. Germline CDR1 reads SGHTA; CDR2 reads FQGNSA. The CDR3 spans 18 residues. The J segment lost 5 bases and the V segment lost 3 bases, leaving 15 bases of the junction unmatched. CDR3 loop: CASSLVVAGTGGLNEQYF. The DNA for the CDR3 is TGTGCCAGCAGCTTGGTCGTCGCCGGGACAGGGGGTTTGAACGAGCAGTACTTC.

The chain recombines TRBV5-1 with TRBJ2-1; 7 bases agree with TRBD1. Per germline, CDR1 SGHRS and CDR2 YFSETQ. Germline trimming cut 6 bases from V and 7 bases from J; bases unmatched to any gene: 10. The CDR3 loop spans 14 amino acids. For the CDR3, the DNA is TGCGCCAGCACCGGACAGGAGTTCGATAATGAGCAGTTCTTC. Its protein product is CASTGQEFDNEQFF.

This clone was detected only a few times. The chain uses TRBV7-6 and TRBJ2-3; 8 bases map to TRBD2. Germline CDR1 SGHVS, CDR2 FNYEAQ. The CDR3 sequence is 16 residues long. V was clipped by 5 bases and J by 2 bases; unmatched bases: 9. The CDR3 DNA follows: TGTGCCAGCAGCCCACGTTCTAGCGGGCCCACAGATACGCAGTATTTT. This sequence encodes CASSPRSSGPTDTQYF.

The chain joins TRBV5-6 to TRBJ1-2; D gene unclear. The germline V gene has CDR1 SGHDT and CDR2 YYEEEE. Between the trimmed V and J ends, which lost 4 bases and 8 bases, there was a span of 12 bases. There are 12 residues in the CDR3. The CDR3 DNA is TGTGCCAGCAGCCGCCCTTCTGGGGGCTACACCTTC. Protein sequence: CASSRPSGGYTF. Drawing the rest from reference TRBV5-6 and TRBJ1-2, the complete variable domain is DAGVTQSPTHLIKTRGQQVTLRCSPKSGHDTVSWYQQALGQGPQFIFQYYEEEERQRGNFPDRFSGHQFPNYSSELNVNALLLGDSALYLCASSRPSGGYTFGSGTRLTVV.

The CDR3 here is CASSPLAGVVEQFF. The DNA of the CDR3 is TGTGCCAGCAGCCCTCTAGCGGGAGTGGTTGAGCAGTTCTTC. The V call is TRBV11-2, the J call TRBJ2-1; TRBD2 matches 10 bases. The CDR3 length is 14 residues. V lost 5 bases and J lost 9; bases outside the gene matches: 7. CDR1 and CDR2 (germline): SGHAT, FQNNGV.

The gene calls are TRBV12-3 or TRBV12-4 and TRBJ1-1; no firm D call. Trimming took off 4 bases at V and 4 bases at J, with 10 bases between the two ends. The CDR3 is 13 amino acids. This CDR3 reads CASSSSSGTEAFF. CDR3 nucleotide sequence: TGTGCCAGCAGTTCAAGTAGCGGCACTGAAGCTTTCTTT.

The sample holds a few counts of this clone. This sequence joins TRBV24-1 and TRBJ2-1; tentative D call: TRBD2 (5 bases). Germline loops: CDR1 KGHDR, CDR2 SFDVKD. V was pared by 3 bases and J by 9 bases, with 11 bases between. The CDR3 contains 13 residues. CDR3 sequence reads: CATSDGGLGEQFF. The DNA for the CDR3 is TGTGCCACCAGTGATGGCGGGTTGGGTGAGCAGTTCTTC.

In this sample, this clone turned up a few times. CDR3 amino acids: CAISESFEGGELFF. The CDR3, as DNA: TGTGCCATCAGTGAGTCGTTCGAAGGCGGGGAGCTGTTTTTT. The rearrangement joins TRBV10-3 to TRBJ2-2; D gene unclear. V was pared by 0 bases and J by 7 bases, with 9 bases between. This CDR3 has 14 residues. Germline CDR1 reads ENHRY; CDR2 reads SYGVKD.

This rearrangement joins TRBV28 to TRBJ1-5, with D possibly TRBD1 on 5 matching bases. This CDR3 spans 16 amino acids. Germline lookup yields CDR1 MDHEN and CDR2 SYDVKM. Trimming took 2 bases from V and 5 from J, leaving 16 bases between them. The CDR3 spells CASSLSQYRQDQPQHF. The CDR3, as DNA: TGTGCCAGCAGTTTAAGTCAATACAGGCAGGATCAGCCCCAGCATTTT.

The chain combines TRBV4-2 with TRBJ2-3; 7 bases are shared with TRBD1. The CDR3 runs to 16 residues. Germline-derived CDR1 and CDR2 are LGHNA and YNFKEQ. Unmatched junction bases numbered 7, after V lost 4 bases and J lost 0 bases. CDR3: CASSRNRDSSTDTQYF. CDR3 nucleotide sequence: TGTGCCAGCAGCCGAAACCGGGACAGCAGCACAGATACGCAGTATTTT.

The chain is built from TRBV9 and TRBJ1-1; tentative D call: TRBD1 (6 bases). Germline lookup yields CDR1 SGDLS and CDR2 YYNGEE. Trimming removed 4 bases from V and 6 bases from J, with 19 bases in between. CDR3 length: 15 amino acids. CDR3 nucleotides: TGTGCCAGCAGCTCATGGACGGGGGCCGGACCTGAAGCTTTCTTT. This encodes CASSSWTGAGPEAFF.

The chain employs TRBV2 and TRBJ2-2, with TRBD2 identical over 7 bases. The CDR3 is made up of 16 amino acids. Germline CDR1 and CDR2: SNHLY and FYNNEI. V dropped 4 bases and J dropped 4; count of bases not matched to a gene: 9. Here the CDR3 reads CASSGPRLAATGELFF. The CDR3 DNA reads TGTGCCAGCAGTGGACCCCGACTAGCCGCCACCGGGGAGCTGTTTTTT. Based on the CDR3 plus reference TRBV2 and TRBJ2-2, the full variable domain is EPEVTQTPSHQVTQMGQEVILRCVPISNHLYFYWYRQILGQKVEFLVSFYNNEISEKSEIFDDQFSVERPDGSNFTLKIRSTKLEDSAMYFCASSGPRLAATGELFFGEGSRLTVL.

This clone was observed a single time. CDR3 nucleotides: TGTGCCAGTAGTCCCCTCATACGGACAGGGGTGACTGGGGCCAACGTCCTGACTTTC. Its translation: CASSPLIRTGVTGANVLTF. The chain combines TRBV19 with TRBJ2-6; 9 bases are shared with TRBD1. The CDR3 length is 19 residues. Trimming at V came to 5 bases and at J to 2 bases, leaving 13 bases not matched to a gene. Germline loops: CDR1 LNHDA, CDR2 SQIVND (reference sequence).